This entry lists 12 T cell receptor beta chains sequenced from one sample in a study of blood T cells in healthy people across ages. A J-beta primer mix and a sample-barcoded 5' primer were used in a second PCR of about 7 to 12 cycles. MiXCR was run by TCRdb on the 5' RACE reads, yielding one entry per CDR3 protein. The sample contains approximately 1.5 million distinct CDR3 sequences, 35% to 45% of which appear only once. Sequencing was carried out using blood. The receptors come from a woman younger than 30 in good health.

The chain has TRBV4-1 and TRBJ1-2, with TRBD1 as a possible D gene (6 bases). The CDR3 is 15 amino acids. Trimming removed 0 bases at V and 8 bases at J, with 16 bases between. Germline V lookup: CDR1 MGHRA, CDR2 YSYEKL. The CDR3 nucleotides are TGCGCCAGCAGCCAAGAAGGCAGGGGAGGTCCAGGCTACACCTTC. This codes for CASSQEGRGGPGYTF.

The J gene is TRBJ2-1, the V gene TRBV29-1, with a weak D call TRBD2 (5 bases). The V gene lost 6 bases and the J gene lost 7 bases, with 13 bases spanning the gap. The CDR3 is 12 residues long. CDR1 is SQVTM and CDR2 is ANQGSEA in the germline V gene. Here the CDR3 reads CSVRHTRNEQFF. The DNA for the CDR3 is TGCAGCGTGCGGCACACTAGGAATGAGCAGTTCTTC.

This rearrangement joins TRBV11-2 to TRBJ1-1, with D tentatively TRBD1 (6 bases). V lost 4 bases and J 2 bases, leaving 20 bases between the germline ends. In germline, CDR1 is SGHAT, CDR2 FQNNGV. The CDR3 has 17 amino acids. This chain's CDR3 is CASSYNPPGTTNTEAFF. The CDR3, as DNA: TGTGCCAGCAGCTACAACCCCCCCGGGACAACTAACACTGAAGCTTTCTTT.

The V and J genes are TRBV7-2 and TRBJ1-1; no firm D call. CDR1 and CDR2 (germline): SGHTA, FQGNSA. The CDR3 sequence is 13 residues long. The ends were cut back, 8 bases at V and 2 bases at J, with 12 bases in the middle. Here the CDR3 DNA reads TGTGCCAGCGGACCCGACCTTAACACTGAAGCTTTCTTT. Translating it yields CASGPDLNTEAFF.

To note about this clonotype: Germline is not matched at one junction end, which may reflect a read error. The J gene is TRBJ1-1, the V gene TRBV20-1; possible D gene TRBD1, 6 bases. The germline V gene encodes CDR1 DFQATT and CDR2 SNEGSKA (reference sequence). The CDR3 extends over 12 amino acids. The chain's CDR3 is CSARGYTGLAFF. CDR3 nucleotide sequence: TGCAGTGCTAGAGGCTACACAGGGTTAGCTTTCTTC.

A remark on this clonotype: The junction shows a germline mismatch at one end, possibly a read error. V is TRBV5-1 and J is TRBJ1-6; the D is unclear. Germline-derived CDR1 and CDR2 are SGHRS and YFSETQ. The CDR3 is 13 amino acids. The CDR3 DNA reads TGCGCTAGCAGCGGTGACCCGAATTCACCCCTCCACTTT. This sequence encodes CASSGDPNSPLHF.

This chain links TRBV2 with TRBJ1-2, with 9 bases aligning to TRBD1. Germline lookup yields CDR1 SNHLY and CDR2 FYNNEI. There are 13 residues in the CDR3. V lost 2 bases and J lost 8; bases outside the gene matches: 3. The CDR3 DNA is TGTGCCAGCAGTGAATACAGGGGGCAAGGCTACACCTTC. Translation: CASSEYRGQGYTF.

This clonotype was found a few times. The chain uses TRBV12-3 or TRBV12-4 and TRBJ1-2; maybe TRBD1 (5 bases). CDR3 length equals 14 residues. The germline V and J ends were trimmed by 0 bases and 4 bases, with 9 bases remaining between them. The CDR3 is CASSLAREIYGYTF. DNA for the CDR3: TGTGCCAGCAGTTTAGCCAGGGAAATCTATGGCTACACCTTC.

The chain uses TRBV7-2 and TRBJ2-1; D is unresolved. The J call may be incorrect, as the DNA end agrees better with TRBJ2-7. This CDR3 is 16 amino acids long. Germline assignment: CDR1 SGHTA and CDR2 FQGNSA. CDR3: CASSFSPPNSYNEQYF. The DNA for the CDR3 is TGTGCCAGCAGCTTTTCCCCACCTAACTCCTACAATGAGCAGTACTTC.

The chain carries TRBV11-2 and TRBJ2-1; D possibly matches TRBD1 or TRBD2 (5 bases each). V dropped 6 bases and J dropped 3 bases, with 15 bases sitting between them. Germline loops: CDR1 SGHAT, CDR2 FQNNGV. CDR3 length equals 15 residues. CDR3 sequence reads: CASRPPGAVYNEQFF. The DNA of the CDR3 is TGTGCCAGCAGACCTCCCGGGGCCGTCTACAATGAGCAGTTCTTC.

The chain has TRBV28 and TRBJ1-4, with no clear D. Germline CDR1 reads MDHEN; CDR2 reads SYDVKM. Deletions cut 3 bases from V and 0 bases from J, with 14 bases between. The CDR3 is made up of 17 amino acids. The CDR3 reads CASSFWEPKTTNEKLFF. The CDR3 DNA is TGTGCCAGCAGTTTCTGGGAACCCAAGACAACTAATGAAAAACTGTTTTTT.

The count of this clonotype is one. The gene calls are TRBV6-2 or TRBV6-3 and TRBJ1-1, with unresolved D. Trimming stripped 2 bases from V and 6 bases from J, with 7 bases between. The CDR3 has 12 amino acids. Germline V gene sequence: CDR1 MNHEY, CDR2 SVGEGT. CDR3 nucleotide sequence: TGTGCCAGCAGTTACGACGTATCTGAAGCTTTCTTT. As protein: CASSYDVSEAFF.